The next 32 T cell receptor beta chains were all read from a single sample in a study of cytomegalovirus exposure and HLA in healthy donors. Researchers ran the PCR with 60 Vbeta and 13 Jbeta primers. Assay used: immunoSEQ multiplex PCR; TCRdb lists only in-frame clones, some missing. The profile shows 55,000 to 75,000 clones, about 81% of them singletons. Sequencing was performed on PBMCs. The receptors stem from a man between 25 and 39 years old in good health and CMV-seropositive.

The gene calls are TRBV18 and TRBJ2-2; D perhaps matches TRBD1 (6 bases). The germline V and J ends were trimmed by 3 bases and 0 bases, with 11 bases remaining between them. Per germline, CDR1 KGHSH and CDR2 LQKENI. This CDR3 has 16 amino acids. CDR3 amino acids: CASSPLQGANTGELFF. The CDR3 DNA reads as TGTGCCAGCTCACCGCTACAGGGAGCGAACACCGGGGAGCTGTTTTTT.

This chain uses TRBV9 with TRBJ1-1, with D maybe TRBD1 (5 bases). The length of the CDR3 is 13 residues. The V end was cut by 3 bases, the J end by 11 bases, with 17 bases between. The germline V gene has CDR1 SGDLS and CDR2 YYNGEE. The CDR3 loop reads CASSAQGGGVAFF. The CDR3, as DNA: TGTGCCAGCAGCGCTCAGGGTGGGGGGGTGGCTTTCTTT.

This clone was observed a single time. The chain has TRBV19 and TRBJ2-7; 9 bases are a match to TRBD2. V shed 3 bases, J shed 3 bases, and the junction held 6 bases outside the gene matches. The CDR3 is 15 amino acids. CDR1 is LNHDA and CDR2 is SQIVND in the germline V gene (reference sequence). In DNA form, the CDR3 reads TGTGCCAGTAGTATTAACCCTAGCGGGGACTACGAGCAGTACTTC. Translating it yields CASSINPSGDYEQYF.

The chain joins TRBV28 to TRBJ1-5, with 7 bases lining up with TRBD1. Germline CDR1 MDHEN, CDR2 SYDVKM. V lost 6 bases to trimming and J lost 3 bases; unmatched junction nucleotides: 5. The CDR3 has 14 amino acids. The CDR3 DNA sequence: TGTGCCAGCAGCCGGGACAGCTTCAATCAGCCCCAGCATTTT. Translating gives CASSRDSFNQPQHF.

The CDR3 nucleotides are TGCAGCGTTGGGGACAGCATCTTACCTCCAGGGGCCCAGTACTTC. Translation: CSVGDSILPPGAQYF. The chain employs TRBV29-1 and TRBJ2-5; 7 bases are shared with TRBD1. This CDR3 is built from 15 residues. Trimming cost V 4 bases and J 9 bases; bases outside gene matches: 17. Germline values: CDR1 SQVTM, CDR2 ANQGSEA.

In DNA, the CDR3 is TGCAGCGTTACCTTGGGGCAGGGGGCTACGTATGGCTACACCTTC. Translated: CSVTLGQGATYGYTF. The J gene is TRBJ1-2, the V gene TRBV29-1; TRBD1 matches at 8 bases. Trimming cost V 5 bases and J 5 bases; bases outside gene matches: 13. This CDR3 is 15 amino acids long. The germline gives CDR1 SQVTM, CDR2 ANQGSEA.

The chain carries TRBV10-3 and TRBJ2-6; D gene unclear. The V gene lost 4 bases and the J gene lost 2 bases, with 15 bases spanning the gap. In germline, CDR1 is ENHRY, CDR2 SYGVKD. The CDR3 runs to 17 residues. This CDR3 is CAISVAVALPGANVLTF. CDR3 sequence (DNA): TGTGCCATCAGTGTGGCGGTGGCACTCCCTGGGGCCAACGTCCTGACTTTC.

Here the CDR3 reads CASSLNVNQPQHF. The CDR3 DNA sequence: TGCGCCAGCAGCTTGAATGTAAATCAGCCCCAGCATTTT. The V gene is TRBV5-1, the J gene TRBJ1-5, with no clear D. The germline gives CDR1 SGHRS, CDR2 YFSETQ. V lost 1 base, J lost 4 bases, and 6 bases lay in between. The CDR3 has 13 amino acids.

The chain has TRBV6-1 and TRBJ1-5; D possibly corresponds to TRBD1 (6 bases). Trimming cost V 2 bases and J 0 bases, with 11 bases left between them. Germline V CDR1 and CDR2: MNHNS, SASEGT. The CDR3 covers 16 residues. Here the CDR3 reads CASSERRQVSNQPQHF. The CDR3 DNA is TGTGCCAGCAGTGAACGCCGACAGGTTAGCAATCAGCCCCAGCATTTT.

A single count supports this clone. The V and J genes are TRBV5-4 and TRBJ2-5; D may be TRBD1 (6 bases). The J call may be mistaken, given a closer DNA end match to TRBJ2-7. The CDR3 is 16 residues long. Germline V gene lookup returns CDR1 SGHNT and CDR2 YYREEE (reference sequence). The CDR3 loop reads CASSVTQGSLAYEQYF. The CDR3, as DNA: TGTGCCAGCAGCGTTACTCAGGGGTCACTCGCCTACGAGCAGTACTTC.

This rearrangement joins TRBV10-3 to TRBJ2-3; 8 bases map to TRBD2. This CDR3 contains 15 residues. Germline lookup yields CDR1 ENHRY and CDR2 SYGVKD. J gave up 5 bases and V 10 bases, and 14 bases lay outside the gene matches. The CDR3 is CASRTGTGGGDTQYF. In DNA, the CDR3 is TGTGCCAGCCGGACCGGGACGGGGGGGGGAGATACGCAGTATTTT.

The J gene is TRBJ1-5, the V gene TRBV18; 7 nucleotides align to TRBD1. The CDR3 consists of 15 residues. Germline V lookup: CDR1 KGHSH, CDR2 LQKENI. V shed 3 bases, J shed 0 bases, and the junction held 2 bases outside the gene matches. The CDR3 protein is CASSPTGYSNQPQHF. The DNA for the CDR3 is TGTGCCAGCTCACCGACAGGGTATAGCAATCAGCCCCAGCATTTT.

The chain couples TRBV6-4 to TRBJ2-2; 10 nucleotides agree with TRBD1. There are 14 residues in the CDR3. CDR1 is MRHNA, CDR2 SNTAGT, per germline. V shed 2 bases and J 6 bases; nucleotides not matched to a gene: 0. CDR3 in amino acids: CASSDGTGAGELFF. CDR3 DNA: TGTGCCAGCAGTGACGGGACAGGGGCCGGGGAGCTGTTTTTT.

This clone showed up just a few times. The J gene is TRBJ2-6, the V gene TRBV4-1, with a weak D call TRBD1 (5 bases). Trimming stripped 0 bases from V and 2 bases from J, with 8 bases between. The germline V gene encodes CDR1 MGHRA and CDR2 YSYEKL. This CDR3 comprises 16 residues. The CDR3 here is CASSQDSGTGANVLTF. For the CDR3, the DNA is TGCGCCAGCAGCCAAGACTCAGGGACTGGGGCCAACGTCCTGACTTTC.

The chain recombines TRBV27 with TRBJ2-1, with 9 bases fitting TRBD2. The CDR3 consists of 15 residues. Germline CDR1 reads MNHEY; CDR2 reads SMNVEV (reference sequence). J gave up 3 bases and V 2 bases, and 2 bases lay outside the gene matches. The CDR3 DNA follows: TGTGCCAGCAGTTTAATGCGGGGGGGCTACAATGAGCAGTTCTTC. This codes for CASSLMRGGYNEQFF.

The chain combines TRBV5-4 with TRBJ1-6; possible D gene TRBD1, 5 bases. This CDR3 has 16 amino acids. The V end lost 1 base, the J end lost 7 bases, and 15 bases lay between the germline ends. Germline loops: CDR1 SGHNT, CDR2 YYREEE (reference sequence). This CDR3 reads CASSLNGGDRNSPLHF. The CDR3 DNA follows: TGTGCCAGCAGCTTGAATGGAGGGGATAGGAATTCACCCCTCCACTTT.

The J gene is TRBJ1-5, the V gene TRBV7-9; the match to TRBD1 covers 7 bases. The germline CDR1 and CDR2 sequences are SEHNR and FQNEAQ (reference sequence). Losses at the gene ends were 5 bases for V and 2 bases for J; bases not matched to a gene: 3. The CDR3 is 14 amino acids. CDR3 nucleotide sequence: TGTGCCAGCAGCCGACAGGGCGGCAATCAGCCCCAGCATTTT. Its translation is CASSRQGGNQPQHF.

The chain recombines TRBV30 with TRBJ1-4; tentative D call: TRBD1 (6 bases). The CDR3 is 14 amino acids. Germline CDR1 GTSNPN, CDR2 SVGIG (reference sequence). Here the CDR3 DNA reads TGTGCAGTAATGTGGGGGGGCACTAATGAAAAACTGTTTTTT. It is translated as CAVMWGGTNEKLFF.

This CDR3 is CASSLGLAGNTGELFF. CDR3 DNA: TGTGCCAGCAGCTTAGGACTAGCGGGGAACACCGGGGAGCTGTTTTTT. The chain carries TRBV13 and TRBJ2-2, with 9 bases aligning to TRBD2. V trimming: 0 bases; J trimming: 1 base; junction bases outside the gene matches: 0. Germline V gives CDR1 PRHDT, CDR2 FYEKMQ (reference sequence). This CDR3 is 16 amino acids long.

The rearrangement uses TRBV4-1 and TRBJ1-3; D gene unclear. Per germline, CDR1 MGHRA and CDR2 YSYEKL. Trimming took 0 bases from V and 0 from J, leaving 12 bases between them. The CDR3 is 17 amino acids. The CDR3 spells CASSQEIWLHSGNTIYF. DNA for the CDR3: TGCGCCAGCAGCCAAGAAATATGGCTTCACTCTGGAAACACCATATATTTT.

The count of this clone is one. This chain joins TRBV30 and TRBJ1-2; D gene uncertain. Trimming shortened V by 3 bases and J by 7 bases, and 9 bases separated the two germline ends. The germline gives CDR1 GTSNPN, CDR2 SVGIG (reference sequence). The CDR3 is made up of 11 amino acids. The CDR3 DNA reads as TGTGCCTGGAGGCGGGGTGGTGGCTACACCTTC. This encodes CAWRRGGGYTF.

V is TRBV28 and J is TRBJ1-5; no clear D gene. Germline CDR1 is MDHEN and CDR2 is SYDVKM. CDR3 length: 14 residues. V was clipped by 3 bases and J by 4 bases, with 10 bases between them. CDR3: CASSFLRRNQPQHF. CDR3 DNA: TGTGCCAGCAGTTTTTTGCGGAGGAATCAGCCCCAGCATTTT.

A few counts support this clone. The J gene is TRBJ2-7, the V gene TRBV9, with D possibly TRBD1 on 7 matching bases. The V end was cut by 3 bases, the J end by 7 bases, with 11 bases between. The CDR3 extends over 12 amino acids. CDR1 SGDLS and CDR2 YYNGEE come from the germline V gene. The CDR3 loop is CASSETGREQYF. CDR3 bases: TGTGCCAGCAGCGAGACAGGGAGGGAGCAGTACTTC. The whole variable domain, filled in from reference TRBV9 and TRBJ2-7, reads DSGVTQTPKHLITATGQRVTLRCSPRSGDLSVYWYQQSLDQGLQFLIQYYNGEERAKGNILERFSAQQFPDLHSELNLSSLELGDSALYFCASSETGREQYFGPGTRLTVT.

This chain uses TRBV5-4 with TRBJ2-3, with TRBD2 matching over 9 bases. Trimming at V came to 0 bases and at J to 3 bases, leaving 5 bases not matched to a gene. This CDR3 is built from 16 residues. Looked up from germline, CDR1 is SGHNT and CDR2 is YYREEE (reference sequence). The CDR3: CASSLAAGGRTDTQYF. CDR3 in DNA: TGTGCCAGCAGCTTGGCGGCGGGGGGGCGGACAGATACGCAGTATTTT.

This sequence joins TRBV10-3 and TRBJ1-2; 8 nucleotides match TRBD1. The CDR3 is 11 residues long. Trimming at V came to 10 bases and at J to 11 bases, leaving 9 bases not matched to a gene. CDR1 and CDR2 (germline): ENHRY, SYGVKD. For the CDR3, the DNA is TGTGCCAGAGGGACAGGAGTCGAATACACCTTC. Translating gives CARGTGVEYTF.

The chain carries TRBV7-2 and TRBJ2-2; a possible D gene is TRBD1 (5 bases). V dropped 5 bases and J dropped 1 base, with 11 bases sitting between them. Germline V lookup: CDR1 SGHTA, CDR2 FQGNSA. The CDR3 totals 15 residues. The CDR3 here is CASSPLGQNTGELFF. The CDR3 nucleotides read TGTGCCAGCAGCCCCTTGGGGCAGAACACCGGGGAGCTGTTTTTT.

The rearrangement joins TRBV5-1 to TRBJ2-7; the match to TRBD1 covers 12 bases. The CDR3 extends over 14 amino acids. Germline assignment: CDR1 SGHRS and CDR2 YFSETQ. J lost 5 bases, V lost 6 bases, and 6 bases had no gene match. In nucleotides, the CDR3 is TGCGCCAGCATTCCGGGACAGGGGGCCCACGAGCAGTACTTC. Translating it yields CASIPGQGAHEQYF.

Here the CDR3 DNA reads TGTGCCAGCAGCTCGACAGGTAATCAGCCCCAGCATTTT. It yields the protein CASSSTGNQPQHF. The chain couples TRBV11-1 to TRBJ1-5; TRBD1 might be the D (6 bases). The CDR3 sequence is 13 residues long. Trimming stripped 4 bases from V and 4 bases from J, with 8 bases between. CDR1 and CDR2 from the germline V gene are SGHAT and FQDESV (reference sequence). Supplemented by reference TRBV11-1 and TRBJ1-5, the full variable domain reads EAEVAQSPRYKITEKSQAVAFWCDPISGHATLYWYRQILGQGPELLVQFQDESVVDDSQLPKDRFSAERLKGVDSTLKIQPAELGDSAMYLCASSSTGNQPQHFGDGTRLSIL.

CDR3 in DNA: TGCGCCAGCAGCCCGGGTAGGGAAGCTTTCTTT. The encoded protein is CASSPGREAFF. This sequence joins TRBV5-1 and TRBJ1-1; D not resolved. The CDR3 runs 11 residues. V was clipped by 4 bases and J by 8 bases, with 9 bases between them. Germline CDR1 reads SGHRS; CDR2 reads YFSETQ.

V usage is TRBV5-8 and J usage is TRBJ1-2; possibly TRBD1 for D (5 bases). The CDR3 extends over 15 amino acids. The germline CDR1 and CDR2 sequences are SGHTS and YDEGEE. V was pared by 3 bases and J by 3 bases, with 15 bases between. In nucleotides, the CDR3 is TGTGCCAGCAGCTGGGACCCGGGGGTCTACTATGGCTACACCTTC. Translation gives CASSWDPGVYYGYTF.

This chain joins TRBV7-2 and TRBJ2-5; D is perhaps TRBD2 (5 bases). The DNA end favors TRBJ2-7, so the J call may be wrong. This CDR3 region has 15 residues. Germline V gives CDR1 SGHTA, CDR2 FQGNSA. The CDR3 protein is CASSLVGVPSYEQYF. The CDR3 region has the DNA TGTGCCAGCAGCTTAGTCGGGGTGCCCTCCTACGAGCAGTACTTC.

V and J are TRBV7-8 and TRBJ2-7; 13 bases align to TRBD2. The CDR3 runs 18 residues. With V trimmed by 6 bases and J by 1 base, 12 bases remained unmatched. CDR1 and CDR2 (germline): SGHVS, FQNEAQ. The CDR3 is CASRDDGTSGAYSYEQYF. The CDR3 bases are TGTGCCAGCAGGGACGACGGGACTAGCGGGGCCTATTCCTACGAGCAGTACTTC. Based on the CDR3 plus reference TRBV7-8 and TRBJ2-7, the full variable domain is GAGVSQSPRYKVAKRGQDVALRCDPISGHVSLFWYQQALGQGPEFLTYFQNEAQLDKSGLPSDRFFAERPEGSVSTLKIQRTQQEDSAVYLCASRDDGTSGAYSYEQYFGPGTRLTVT.